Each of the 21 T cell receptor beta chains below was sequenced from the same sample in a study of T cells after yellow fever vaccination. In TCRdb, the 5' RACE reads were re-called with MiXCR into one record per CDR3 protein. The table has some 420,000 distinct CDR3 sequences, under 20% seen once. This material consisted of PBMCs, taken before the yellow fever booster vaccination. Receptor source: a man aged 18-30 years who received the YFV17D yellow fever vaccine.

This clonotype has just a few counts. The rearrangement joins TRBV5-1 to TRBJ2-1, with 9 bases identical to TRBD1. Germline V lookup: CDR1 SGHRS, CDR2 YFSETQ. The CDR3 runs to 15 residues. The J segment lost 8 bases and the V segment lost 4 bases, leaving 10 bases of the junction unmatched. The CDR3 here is CASSPGQGTLHEQFF. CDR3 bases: TGCGCCAGCAGCCCTGGACAGGGGACTCTACATGAGCAGTTCTTC.

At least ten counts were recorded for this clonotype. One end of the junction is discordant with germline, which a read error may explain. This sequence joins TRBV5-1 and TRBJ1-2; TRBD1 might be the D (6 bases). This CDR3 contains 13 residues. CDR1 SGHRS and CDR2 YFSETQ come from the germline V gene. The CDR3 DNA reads TGTGCCAGCAGCTTCACAGGGAACTATGGCTACACCTTC. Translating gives CASSFTGNYGYTF.

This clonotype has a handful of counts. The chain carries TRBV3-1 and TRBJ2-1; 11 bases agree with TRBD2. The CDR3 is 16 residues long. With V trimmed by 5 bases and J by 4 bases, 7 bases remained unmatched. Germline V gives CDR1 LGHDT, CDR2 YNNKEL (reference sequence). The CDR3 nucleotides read TGTGCCAGCAGCAGGCTAGCGGGGGGACAGTACAATGAGCAGTTCTTC. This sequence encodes CASSRLAGGQYNEQFF.

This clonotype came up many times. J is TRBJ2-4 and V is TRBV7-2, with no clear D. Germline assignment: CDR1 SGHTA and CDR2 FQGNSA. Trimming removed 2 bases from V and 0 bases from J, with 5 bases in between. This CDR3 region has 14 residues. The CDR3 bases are TGTGCCAGCAGCTTAAGTTTAGCCAAAAACATTCAGTACTTC. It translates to CASSLSLAKNIQYF.

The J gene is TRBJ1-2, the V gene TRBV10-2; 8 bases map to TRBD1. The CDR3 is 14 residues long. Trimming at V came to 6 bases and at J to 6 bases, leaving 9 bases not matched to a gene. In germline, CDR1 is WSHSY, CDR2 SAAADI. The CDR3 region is CASSSGGTGHGYTF. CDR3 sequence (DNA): TGCGCCAGCAGCAGCGGAGGGACAGGTCATGGCTACACCTTC.

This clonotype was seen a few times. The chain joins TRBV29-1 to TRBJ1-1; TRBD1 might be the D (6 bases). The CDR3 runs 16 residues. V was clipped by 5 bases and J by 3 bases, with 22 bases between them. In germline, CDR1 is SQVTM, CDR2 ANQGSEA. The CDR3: CSVFSYEQGADTEAFF. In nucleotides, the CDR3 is TGCAGCGTTTTCAGCTACGAACAGGGCGCGGACACTGAAGCTTTCTTT.

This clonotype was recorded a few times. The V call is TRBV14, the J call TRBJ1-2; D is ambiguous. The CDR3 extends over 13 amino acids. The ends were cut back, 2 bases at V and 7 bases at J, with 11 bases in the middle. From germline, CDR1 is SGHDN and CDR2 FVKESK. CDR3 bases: TGTGCCAGCAGCCAAATCAGGAACGGTGGCTACACCTTC. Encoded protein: CASSQIRNGGYTF.

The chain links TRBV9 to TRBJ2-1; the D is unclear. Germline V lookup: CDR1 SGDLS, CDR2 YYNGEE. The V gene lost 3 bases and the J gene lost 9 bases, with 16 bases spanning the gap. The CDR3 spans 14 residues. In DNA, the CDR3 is TGTGCCAGCAGCGCCATGGATGACACCGGTGAGCAGTTCTTC. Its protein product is CASSAMDDTGEQFF.

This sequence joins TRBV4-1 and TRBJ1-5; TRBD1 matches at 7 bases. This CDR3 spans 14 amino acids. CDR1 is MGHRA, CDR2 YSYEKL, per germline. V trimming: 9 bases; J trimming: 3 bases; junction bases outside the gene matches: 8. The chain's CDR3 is CASRTGVDNQPQHF. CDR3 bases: TGCGCCAGTAGGACAGGTGTTGACAATCAGCCCCAGCATTTT.

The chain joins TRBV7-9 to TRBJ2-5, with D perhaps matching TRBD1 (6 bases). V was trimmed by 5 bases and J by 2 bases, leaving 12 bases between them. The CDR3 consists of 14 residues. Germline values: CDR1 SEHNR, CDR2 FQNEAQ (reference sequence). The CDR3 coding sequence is TGTGCCAGCAGCGTACAGGGCGCGCAAGAGACCCAGTACTTC. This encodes CASSVQGAQETQYF.

The CDR3 sequence: CASSYSLGENTGELFF. The CDR3 DNA reads as TGTGCCAGCAGTTACTCCTTGGGAGAGAACACCGGGGAGCTGTTTTTT. The V and J genes are TRBV6-5 and TRBJ2-2; D may be TRBD2 (5 bases). This CDR3 has 16 residues. V lost 0 bases to trimming and J lost 1 base, with 9 bases between them. Per germline, CDR1 MNHEY and CDR2 SVGAGI.

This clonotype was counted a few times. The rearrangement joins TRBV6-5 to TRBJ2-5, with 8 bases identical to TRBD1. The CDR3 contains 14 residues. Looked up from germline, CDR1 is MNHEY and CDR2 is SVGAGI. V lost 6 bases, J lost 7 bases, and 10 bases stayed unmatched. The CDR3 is CASSVQGAGVTQYF. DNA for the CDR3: TGTGCCAGCAGCGTCCAGGGGGCCGGCGTGACCCAGTACTTC.

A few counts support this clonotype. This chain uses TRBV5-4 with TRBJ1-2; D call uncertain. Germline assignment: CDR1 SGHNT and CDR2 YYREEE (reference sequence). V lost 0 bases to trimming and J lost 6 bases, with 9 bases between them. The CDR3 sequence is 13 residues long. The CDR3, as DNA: TGTGCCAGCAGCTTGGCTGGGTATGATGGCTACACCTTC. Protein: CASSLAGYDGYTF.

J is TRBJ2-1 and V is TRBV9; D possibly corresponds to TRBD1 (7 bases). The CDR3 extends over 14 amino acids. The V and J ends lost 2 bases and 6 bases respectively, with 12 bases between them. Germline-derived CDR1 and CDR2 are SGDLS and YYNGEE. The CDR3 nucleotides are TGTGCCAGCAGCGTGGAGGGACAGTTCAATGAGCAGTTCTTC. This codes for CASSVEGQFNEQFF.

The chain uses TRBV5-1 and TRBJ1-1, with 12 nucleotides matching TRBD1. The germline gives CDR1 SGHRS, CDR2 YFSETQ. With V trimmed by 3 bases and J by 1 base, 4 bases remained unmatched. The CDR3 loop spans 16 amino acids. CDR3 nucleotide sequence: TGCGCCAGCAGCTGGGGGGGACAGGGGGCGAACACTGAAGCTTTCTTT. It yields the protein CASSWGGQGANTEAFF.

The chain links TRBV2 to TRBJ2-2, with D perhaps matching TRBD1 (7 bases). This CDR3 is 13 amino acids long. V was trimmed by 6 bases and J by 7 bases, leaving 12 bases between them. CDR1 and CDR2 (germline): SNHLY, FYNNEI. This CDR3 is CASSPQGGGELFF. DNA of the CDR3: TGTGCCAGCAGCCCTCAGGGGGGCGGGGAGCTGTTTTTT.

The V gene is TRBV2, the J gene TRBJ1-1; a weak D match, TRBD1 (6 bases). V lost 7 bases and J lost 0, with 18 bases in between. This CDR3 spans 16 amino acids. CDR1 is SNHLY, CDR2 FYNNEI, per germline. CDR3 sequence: CASTHRDTPLNTEAFF. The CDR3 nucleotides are TGTGCCAGCACTCACCGGGACACACCTTTGAACACTGAAGCTTTCTTT.

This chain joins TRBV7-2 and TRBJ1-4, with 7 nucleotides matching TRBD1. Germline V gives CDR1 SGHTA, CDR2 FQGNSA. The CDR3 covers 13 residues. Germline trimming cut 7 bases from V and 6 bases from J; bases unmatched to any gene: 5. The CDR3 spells CASTGTDDEKLFF. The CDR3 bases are TGTGCCAGCACCGGGACAGACGATGAAAAACTGTTTTTT.

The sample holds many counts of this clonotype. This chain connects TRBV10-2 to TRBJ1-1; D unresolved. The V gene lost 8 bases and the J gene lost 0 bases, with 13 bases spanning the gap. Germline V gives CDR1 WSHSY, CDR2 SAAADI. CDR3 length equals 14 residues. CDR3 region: CASSSETLNTEAFF. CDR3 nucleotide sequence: TGCGCCAGCTCTTCGGAGACCTTGAACACTGAAGCTTTCTTT.

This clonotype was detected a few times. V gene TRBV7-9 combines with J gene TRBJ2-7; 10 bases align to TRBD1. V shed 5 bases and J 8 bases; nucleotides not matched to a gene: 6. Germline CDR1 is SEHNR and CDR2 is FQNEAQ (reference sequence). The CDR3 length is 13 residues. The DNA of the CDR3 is TGTGCCAGCAGCCTGACAGGGGGCCTCCAGCAGTACGTC. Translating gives CASSLTGGLQQYV.

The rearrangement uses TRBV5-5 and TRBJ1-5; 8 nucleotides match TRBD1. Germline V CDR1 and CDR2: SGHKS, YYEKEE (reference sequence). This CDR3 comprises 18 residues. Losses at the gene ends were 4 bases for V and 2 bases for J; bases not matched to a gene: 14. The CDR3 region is CASSGLPDRGSGNQPQHF. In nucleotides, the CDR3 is TGTGCCAGCAGCGGATTACCAGACAGGGGATCGGGCAATCAGCCCCAGCATTTT.